This T cell receptor beta chain is drawn from a study of CD8 T cells in ankylosing spondylitis (TCRdb year 2017). Study-level background: The study profiled T cell receptor beta repertoires in healthy donors and ankylosing spondylitis patients to find disease-linked TCR variants. In total, the full study cohort was made up of 100 to 140 healthy donors and 25 to 30 ankylosing spondylitis patients. Peripheral blood samples were taken, and synovial fluid was additionally collected from ankylosing spondylitis patients.

This clonotype was counted at least ten times. Its antigen has not been determined. Base qualities are not provided; no much larger clone lies one nucleotide away. Broader findings and caveats from the paper: A TCR beta motif made up of several highly homologous amino acid variants appeared to be characteristic of blood from ankylosing spondylitis patients. A CD8+ phenotype was shown by the disease-linked clones, which were found at relatively low frequencies in peripheral blood. Some TCR beta motif variants had previously been reported in synovial fluid and blood of reactive arthritis patients, which suggested common disease-initiation mechanisms. The disease-linked clones were reported to be significantly enriched in matched synovial fluid samples from ankylosing spondylitis patients.

From its cysteine to its phenylalanine, the CDR3 spans 13 amino acids. Just the 39-base CDR3 DNA is kept, in frame starting at base 1. Trimming costs V 6 bases and J 6 bases, and their ends lie 12 bases apart. Data came from an Illumina HiSeq 2500. TCR beta libraries were prepared by quantitative 5'-RACE with molecular barcodes. The authors' analysis ran thus. A new computational method based on a probabilistic model of VDJ rearrangement was used to identify disease-linked TCR variants. TCRdb reran the public reads through fastp at Q25 and MiXCR, keeping productive beta chains. Merged by CDR3 protein, the rows form single entries marked with the most common genes and DNA. It is TCRdb's table, rather than the study itself, that gives the V and J calls and clone size. This sample holds roughly 130,000 distinct CDR3 sequences; over 6% were observed only once. Of the sample, over 9% is held by the ten largest clones.

The chain joins TRBV12-3 or TRBV12-4 to TRBJ1-5; the D gene lacks a confident call. This receptor was identified in a male donor with ankylosing spondylitis or in good health (not recorded which). Sequencing was carried out using blood, either unsorted or a sorted T cell fraction (not recorded which). CDR3 reads: CASSLRLGQPQHF. The base sequence is TGTGCCAGCAGCTTGAGGCTGGGTCAGCCCCAGCATTTT.